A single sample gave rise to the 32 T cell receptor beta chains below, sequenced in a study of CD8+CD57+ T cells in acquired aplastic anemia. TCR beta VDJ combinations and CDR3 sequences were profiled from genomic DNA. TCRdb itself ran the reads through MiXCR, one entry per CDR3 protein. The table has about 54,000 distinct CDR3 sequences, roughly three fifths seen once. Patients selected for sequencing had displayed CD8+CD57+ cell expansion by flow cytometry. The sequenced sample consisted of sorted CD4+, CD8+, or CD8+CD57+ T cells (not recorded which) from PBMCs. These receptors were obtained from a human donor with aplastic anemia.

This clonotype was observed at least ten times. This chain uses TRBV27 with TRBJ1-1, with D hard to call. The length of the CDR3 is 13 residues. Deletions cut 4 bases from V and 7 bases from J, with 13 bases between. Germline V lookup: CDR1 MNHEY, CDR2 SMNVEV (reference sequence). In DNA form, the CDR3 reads TGTGCCAGCAGTTCCTACACCACCCTTGAAGCTTTCTTT. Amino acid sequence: CASSSYTTLEAFF.

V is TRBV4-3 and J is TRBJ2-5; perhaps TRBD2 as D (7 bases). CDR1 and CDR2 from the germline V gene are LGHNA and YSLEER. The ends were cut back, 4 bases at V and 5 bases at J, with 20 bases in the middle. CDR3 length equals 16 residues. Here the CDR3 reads CASSPYRGGAGETQYF. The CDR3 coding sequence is TGCGCCAGCAGCCCTTATAGGGGGGGGGCGGGGGAGACCCAGTACTTC.

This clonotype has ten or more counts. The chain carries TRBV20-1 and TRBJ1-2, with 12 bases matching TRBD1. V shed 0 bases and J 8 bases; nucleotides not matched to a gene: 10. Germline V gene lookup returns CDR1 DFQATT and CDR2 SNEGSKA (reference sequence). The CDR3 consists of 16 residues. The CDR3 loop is CSARDPGTGGLGGYTF. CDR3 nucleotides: TGCAGTGCTAGAGATCCAGGGACAGGGGGCTTGGGAGGCTACACCTTC.

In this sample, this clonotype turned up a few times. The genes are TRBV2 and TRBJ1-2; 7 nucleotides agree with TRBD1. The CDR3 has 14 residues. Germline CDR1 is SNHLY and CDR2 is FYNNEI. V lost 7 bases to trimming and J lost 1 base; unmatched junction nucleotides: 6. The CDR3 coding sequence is TGTGCCAGCAATCGAGGGGGCAATAACTATGGCTACACCTTC. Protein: CASNRGGNNYGYTF.

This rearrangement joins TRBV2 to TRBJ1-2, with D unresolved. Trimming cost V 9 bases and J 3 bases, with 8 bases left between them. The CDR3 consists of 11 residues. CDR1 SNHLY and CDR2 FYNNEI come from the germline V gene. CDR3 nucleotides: TGTGCCAGTCAAAAGGACTATGGCTACACCTTC. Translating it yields CASQKDYGYTF.

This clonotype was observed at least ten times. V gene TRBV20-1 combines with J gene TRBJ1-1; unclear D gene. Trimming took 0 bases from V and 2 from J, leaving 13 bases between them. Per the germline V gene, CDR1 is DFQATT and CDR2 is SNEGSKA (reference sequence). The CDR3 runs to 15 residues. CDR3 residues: CSARDHKGLNTEAFF. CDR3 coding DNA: TGCAGTGCTAGAGATCATAAAGGCCTAAACACTGAAGCTTTCTTT.

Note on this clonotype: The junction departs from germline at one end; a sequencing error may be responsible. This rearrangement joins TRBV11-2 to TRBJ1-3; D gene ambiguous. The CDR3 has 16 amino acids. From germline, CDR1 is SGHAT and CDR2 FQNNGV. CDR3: CASSLGAQASGDTIYF. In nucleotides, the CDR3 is TGTGCCAGCAGCCTTGGTGCCCAGGCCTCTGGAGACACCATATATTTT.

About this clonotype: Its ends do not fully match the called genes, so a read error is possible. The chain's CDR3 is CASRLAGALPNTGELFF. DNA for the CDR3: TGTGCCAGCAGATTAGCGGGGGCCTTACCCAACACCGGGGAGCTGTTTTTT. The chain carries TRBV12-3 or TRBV12-4 and TRBJ2-2; 9 nucleotides agree with TRBD2. This CDR3 is 17 amino acids long.

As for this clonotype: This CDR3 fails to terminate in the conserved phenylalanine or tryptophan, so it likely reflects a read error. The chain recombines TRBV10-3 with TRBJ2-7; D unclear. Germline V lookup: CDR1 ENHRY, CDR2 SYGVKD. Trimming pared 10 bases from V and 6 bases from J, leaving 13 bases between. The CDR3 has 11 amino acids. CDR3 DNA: TGTGCCACTTCACTGGCTGGCGAGCAGTACGCC. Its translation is CATSLAGEQYA.

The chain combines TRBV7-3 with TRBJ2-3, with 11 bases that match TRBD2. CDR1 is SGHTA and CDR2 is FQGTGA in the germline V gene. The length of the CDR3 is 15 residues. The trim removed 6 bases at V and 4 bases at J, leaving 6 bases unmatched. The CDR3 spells CASRTTSGASDTQYF. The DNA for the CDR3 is TGTGCCAGCAGGACGACTAGCGGGGCGTCAGATACGCAGTATTTT.

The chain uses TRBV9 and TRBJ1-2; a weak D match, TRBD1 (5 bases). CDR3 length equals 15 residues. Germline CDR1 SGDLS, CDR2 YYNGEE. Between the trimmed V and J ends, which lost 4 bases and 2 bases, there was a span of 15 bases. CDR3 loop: CASSPTGRGNYGYTF. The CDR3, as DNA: TGTGCCAGCAGCCCCACGGGGCGGGGCAACTATGGCTACACCTTC.

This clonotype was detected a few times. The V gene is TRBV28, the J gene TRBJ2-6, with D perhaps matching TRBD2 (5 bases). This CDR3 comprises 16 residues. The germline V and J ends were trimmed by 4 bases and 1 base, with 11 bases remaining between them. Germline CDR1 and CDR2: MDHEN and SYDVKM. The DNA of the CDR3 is TGTGCCAGCAGTTGGGTGAGGGAGTCTGGGGCCAACGTCCTGACTTTC. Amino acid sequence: CASSWVRESGANVLTF.

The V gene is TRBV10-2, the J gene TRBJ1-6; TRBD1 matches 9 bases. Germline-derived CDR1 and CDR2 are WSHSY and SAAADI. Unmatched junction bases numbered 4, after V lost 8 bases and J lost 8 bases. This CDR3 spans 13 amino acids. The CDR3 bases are TGCGCCAGCGGGGGACAGGGTCATTCACCCCTCCACTTT. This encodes CASGGQGHSPLHF.

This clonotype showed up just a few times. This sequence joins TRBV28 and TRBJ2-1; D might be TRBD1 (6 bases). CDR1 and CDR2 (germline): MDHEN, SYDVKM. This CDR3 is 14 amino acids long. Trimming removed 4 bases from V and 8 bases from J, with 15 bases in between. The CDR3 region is CASSSTGTIDEQFF. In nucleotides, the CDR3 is TGTGCCAGCAGTTCTACCGGGACAATTGATGAGCAGTTCTTC.

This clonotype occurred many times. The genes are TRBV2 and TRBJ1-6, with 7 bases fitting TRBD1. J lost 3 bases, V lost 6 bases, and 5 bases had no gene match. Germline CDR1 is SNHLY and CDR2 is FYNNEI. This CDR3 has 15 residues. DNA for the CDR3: TGTGCCAGCAGACCCGGACAGGACTATAATTCACCCCTCCACTTT. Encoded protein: CASRPGQDYNSPLHF.

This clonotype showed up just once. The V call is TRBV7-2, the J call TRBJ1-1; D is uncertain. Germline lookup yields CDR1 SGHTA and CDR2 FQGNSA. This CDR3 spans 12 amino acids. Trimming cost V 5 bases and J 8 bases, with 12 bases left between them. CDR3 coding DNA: TGTGCCAGCAGCACCCTTGGGGAGGAAGCTTTCTTT. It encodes CASSTLGEEAFF.

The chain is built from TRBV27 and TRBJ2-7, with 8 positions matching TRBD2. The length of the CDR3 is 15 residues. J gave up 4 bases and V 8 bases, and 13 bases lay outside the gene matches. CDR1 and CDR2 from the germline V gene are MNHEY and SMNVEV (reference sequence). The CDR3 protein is CASSLLRGADYEQYV. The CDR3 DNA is TGTGCCAGCTCCCTGTTGCGGGGGGCGGATTACGAGCAGTACGTC.

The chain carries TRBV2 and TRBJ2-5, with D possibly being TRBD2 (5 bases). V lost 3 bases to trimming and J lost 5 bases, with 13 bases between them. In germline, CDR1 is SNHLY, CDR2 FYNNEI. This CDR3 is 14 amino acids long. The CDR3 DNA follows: TGTGCCAGCAGTGAGGGAGTCACCACCGAGACCCAGTACTTC. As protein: CASSEGVTTETQYF.

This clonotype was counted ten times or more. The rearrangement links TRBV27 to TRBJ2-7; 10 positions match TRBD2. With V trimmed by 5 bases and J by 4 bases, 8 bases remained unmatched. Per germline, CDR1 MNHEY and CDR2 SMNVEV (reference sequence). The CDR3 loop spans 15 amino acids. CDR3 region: CASSPSSGGDYEQYF. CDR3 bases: TGTGCCAGCAGTCCCTCTAGCGGGGGAGATTACGAGCAGTACTTC.

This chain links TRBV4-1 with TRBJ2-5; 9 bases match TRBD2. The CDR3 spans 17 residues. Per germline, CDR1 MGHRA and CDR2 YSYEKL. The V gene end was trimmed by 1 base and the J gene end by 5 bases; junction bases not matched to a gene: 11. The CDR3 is CASSQVRREGRRETQYF. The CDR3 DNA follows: TGCGCCAGCAGCCAAGTACGGCGGGAGGGGCGGAGGGAGACCCAGTACTTC.

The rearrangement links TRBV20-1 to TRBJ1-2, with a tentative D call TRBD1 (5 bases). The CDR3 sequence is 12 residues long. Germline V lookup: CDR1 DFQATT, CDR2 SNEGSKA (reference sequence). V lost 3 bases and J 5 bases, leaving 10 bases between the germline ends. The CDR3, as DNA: TGCAGTGCTAGGGACACCGAGTATGGCTACACCTTC. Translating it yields CSARDTEYGYTF.

The CDR3 region is CAISAGQTYEQYF. CDR3 coding DNA: TGTGCCATCAGCGCGGGACAGACCTACGAGCAGTACTTC. V is TRBV10-3 and J is TRBJ2-7; D is possibly TRBD1 (7 bases). Trimming removed 6 bases at V and 2 bases at J, with 11 bases between. Germline lookup yields CDR1 ENHRY and CDR2 SYGVKD. The CDR3 runs 13 residues.

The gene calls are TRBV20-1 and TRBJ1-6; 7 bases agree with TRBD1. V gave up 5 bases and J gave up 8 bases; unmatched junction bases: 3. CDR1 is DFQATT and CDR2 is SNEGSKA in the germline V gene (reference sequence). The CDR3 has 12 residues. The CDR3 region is CSAVDRDSPLHF. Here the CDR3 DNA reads TGCAGTGCTGTCGACAGGGATTCACCCCTCCACTTT.

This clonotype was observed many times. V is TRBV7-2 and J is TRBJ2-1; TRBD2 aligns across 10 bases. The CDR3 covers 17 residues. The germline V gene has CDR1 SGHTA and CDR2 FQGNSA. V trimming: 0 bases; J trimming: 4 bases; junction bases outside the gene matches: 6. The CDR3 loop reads CASSLAFSGGIYNEQFF. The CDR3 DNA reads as TGTGCCAGCAGCTTAGCGTTTAGCGGGGGGATTTACAATGAGCAGTTCTTC.

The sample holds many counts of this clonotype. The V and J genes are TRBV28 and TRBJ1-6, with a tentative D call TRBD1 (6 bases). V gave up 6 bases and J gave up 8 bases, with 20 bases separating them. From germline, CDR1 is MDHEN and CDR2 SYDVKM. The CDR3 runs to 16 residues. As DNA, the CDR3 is TGTGCCAGCAGGAACTCTTGGACAGAGCTTGATTCACCCCTCCACTTT. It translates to CASRNSWTELDSPLHF. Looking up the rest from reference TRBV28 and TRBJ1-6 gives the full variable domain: DVKVTQSSRYLVKRTGEKVFLECVQDMDHENMFWYRQDPGLGLRLIYFSYDVKMKEKGDIPEGYSVSREKKERFSLILESASTNQTSMYLCASRNSWTELDSPLHFGNGTRLTVT.

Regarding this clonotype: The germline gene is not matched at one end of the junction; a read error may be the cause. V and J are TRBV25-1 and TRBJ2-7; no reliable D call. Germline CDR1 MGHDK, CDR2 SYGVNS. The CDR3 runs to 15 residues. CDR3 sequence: CASSAATPISYEQYF. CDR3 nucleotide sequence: TGTGCCAGTAGTGCCGCCACACCGATCTCCTACGAGCAGTACTTC.

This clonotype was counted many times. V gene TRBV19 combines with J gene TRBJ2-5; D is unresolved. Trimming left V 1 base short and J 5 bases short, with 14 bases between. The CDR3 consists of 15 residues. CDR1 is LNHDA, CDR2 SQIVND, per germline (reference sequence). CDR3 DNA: TGTGCCAGTAGTATAGCCCGGCAGGTAGGGGAGACCCAGTACTTC. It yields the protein CASSIARQVGETQYF.

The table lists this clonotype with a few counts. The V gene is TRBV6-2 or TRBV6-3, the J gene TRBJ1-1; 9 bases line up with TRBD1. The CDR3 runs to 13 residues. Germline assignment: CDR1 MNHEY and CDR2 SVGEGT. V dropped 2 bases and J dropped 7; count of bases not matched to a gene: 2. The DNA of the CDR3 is TGTGCCAGCAGTTACCCGGGACAGGGTGAAGCTTTCTTT. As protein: CASSYPGQGEAFF.

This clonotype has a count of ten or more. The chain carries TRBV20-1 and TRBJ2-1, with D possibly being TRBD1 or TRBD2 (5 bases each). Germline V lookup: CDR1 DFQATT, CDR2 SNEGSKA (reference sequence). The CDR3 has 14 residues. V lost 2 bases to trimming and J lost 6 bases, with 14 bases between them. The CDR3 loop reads CSARRWAGSNEQFF. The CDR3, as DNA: TGCAGTGCTAGAAGGTGGGCAGGGAGCAATGAGCAGTTCTTC.

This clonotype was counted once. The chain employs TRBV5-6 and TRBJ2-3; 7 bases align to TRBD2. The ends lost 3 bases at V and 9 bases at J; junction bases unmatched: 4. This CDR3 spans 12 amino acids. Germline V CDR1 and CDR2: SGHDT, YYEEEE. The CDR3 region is CASSSRDYTQYF. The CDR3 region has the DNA TGTGCCAGCAGCTCCCGGGACTACACGCAGTATTTT.

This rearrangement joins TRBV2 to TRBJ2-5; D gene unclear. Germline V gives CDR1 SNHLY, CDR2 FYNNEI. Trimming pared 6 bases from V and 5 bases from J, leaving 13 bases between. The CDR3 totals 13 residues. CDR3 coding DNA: TGTGCCAGCAGCGTACGGACCGAGGAGACCCAGTACTTC. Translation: CASSVRTEETQYF.

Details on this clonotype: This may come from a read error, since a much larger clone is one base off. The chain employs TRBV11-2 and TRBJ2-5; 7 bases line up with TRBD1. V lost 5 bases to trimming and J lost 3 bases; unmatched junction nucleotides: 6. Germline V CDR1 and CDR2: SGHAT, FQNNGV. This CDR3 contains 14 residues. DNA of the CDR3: TGTGCCAGCAGCCGGCGACAGGGTGAAGAGACCCAGTACTTC. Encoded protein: CASSRRQGEETQYF.